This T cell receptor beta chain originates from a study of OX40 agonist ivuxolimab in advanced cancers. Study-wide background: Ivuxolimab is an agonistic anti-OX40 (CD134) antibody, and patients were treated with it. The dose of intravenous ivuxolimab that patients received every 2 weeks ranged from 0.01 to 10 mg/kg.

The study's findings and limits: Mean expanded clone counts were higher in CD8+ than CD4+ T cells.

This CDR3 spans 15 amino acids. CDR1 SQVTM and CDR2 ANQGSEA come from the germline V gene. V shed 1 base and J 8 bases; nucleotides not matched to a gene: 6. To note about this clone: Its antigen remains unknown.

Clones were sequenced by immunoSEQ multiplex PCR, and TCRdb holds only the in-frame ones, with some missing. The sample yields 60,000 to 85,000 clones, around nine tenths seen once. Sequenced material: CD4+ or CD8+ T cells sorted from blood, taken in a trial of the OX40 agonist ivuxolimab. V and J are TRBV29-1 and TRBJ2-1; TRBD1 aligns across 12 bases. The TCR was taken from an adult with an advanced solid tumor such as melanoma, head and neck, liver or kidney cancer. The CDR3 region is CSVEGGTGGKYEQFF. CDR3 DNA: TGCAGCGTTGAAGGGGGGACAGGGGGCAAATATGAGCAGTTCTTC.